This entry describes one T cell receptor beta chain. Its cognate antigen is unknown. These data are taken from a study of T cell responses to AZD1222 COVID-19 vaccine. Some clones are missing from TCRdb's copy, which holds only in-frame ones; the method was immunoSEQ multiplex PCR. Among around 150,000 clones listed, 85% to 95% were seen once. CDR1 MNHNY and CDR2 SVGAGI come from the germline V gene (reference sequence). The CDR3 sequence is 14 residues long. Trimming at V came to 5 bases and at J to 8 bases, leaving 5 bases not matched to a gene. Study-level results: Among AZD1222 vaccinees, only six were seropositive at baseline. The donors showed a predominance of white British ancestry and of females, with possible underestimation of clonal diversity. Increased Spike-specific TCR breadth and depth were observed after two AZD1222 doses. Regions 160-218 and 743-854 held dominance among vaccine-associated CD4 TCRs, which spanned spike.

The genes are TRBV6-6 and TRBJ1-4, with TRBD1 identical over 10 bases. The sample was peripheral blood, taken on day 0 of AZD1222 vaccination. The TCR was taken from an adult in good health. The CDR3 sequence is CASSPRDRGEKLFF. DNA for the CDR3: TGTGCCAGCAGTCCTCGGGACAGGGGCGAAAAACTGTTTTTT.